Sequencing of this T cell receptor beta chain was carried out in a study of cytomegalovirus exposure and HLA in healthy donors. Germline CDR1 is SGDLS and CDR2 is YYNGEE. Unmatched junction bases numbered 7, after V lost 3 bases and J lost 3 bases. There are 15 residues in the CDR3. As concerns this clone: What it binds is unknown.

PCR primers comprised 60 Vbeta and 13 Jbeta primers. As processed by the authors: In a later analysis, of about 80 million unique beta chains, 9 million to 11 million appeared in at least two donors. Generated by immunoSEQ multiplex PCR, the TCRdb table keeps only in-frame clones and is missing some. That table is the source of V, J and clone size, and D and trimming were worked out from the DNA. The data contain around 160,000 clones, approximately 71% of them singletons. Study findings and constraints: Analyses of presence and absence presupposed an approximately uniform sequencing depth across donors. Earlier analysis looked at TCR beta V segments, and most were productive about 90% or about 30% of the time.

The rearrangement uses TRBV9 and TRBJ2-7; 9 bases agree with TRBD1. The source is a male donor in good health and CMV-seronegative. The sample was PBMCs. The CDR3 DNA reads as TGTGCCAGCAGCGCCACCGGGACAGGGCTCTACGAGCAGTACTTC. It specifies CASSATGTGLYEQYF. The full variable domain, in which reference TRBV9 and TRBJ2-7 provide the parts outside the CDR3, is DSGVTQTPKHLITATGQRVTLRCSPRSGDLSVYWYQQSLDQGLQFLIQYYNGEERAKGNILERFSAQQFPDLHSELNLSSLELGDSALYFCASSATGTGLYEQYFGPGTRLTVT.